These T cell receptor beta chains were read from a single sample in a study of T-cell memory formation after mild COVID-19. TCRdb re-derived calls from the 5' RACE reads in MiXCR, one entry per CDR3 protein. This sample has roughly 400,000 distinct CDR3 sequences, with about 15% found just once. The specimen was PBMCs or a T cell subset sorted from them (not recorded which). All receptors derive from a man aged 18 to 29 who had mild COVID-19 (a few samples of this study predate the infection). Cell type and time point are not known. Both conserved end residues are part of each CDR3. D genes are given only for firm matches. Part of the rows lack a size; the others show once, few, many or a class for expanded clones.

cdr3_nt cdr3_aa j_call cdr3_length d_call clone_size v_call
TGTGCCAGCAGCCCCCTGGACAGGGCGGGTGAGCAGTTCTTC CASSPLDRAGEQFF TRBJ2-1 14 TRBD1 few TRBV7-2
TGCAGTGCCGGCGGGGGTCGTACCTACGAGCAGTACTTC CSAGGGRTYEQYF TRBJ2-7 13 TRBD2 few TRBV20-1
TGCAGTGCCAGGCGGGGTCAGACTAACTATGGCTACACCTTC CSARRGQTNYGYTF TRBJ1-2 14 - - TRBV20-1
TGTGCCAGCAGTTTTGCGGGCAGGGGTATCACCCTCCGGAGTCCGAACACCGGGGAGCTGTTTTTT CASSFAGRGITLRSPNTGELFF TRBJ2-2 22 - - TRBV12-3/TRBV12-4
TGTGCCAGCAGTGAAGGGACCTCCTACGAGCAGTACTTC CASSEGTSYEQYF TRBJ2-7 13 - few TRBV2
TGCGCCAGTACCCGGGGGACTCGAACCGGGGAGCTGTTTTTT CASTRGTRTGELFF TRBJ2-2 14 - many TRBV5-1
TGTGCCAGCAGCCAAAATTTTTTCGGGGAAAGCAATCAGCCCCAGCATTTT CASSQNFFGESNQPQHF TRBJ1-5 17 - - TRBV4-2
TGCAGCGGCTCACGGAGGCGGTTCGTCGAGCAGTACTTC CSGSRRRFVEQYF TRBJ2-7 13 - few TRBV29-1
TGCGCCAGCAGCAGGGCTAGCTACTCTACTAATGAAAAACTGTTTTTT CASSRASYSTNEKLFF TRBJ1-4 16 - few TRBV5-1
TGTGCCAGCAGCCGAATTGGTCAGGGTGTCTCACCCCTCCACTTT CASSRIGQGVSPLHF TRBJ1-6 15 - many TRBV7-3
TGTGCCACCTCGGCGGGACAGGGCTCCTACAATGAGCAGTTCTTC CATSAGQGSYNEQFF TRBJ2-1 15 TRBD1 few TRBV10-3
TGCGCCAGCAGCACCCGCCCTGACAGTCTCTATGGCTACACCTTC CASSTRPDSLYGYTF TRBJ1-2 15 - - TRBV4-1
TGTGCCAGCAGCTCCGAAGCGGGGGGATACAATGAGCAGTTCTTC CASSSEAGGYNEQFF TRBJ2-1 15 TRBD2 - TRBV7-8
TGTGCCACCCGGACAGGGCAAGAGACCCAGTACTTC CATRTGQETQYF TRBJ2-5 12 TRBD1 - TRBV7-9
TGCGCCAGCCGAAGGGACGGAGCCTACCATGAAAAACTGTTTTTT CASRRDGAYHEKLFF TRBJ1-4 15 - few TRBV5-1
TGCAGTGCGGGAGGATACGGGACAAGTACTGGGGAGACCCAGTACTTC CSAGGYGTSTGETQYF TRBJ2-5 16 - few TRBV20-1
TGTGCCAGCAGTTACCCGGGACAGTATGGGCCCCAGCATTTT CASSYPGQYGPQHF TRBJ1-5 14 TRBD1 - TRBV6-2/TRBV6-3
TGCAGTGCTAGATCGGCGGTTTCCGTGGGCGGTCAGCCCCAGCATTTT CSARSAVSVGGQPQHF TRBJ1-5 16 - few TRBV20-1
TGTGCCAGCAGCTTCGCAGGCTCCTATAATTCACCCCTCCACTTT CASSFAGSYNSPLHF TRBJ1-6 15 - - TRBV7-9
TGCGCCAGCAGCCCGGGACAGGGAGTGACGTATGGCTACACCTTC CASSPGQGVTYGYTF TRBJ1-2 15 TRBD1 many TRBV5-1
TGTGCCAGCAGCCAGGGCAGCCGCTCTGGAAACACCATATATTTT CASSQGSRSGNTIYF TRBJ1-3 15 - few TRBV3-1
TGCGCCAGCAGCTTGTCTGGCGGGGGGTTGAATGAGCAGTTCTTC CASSLSGGGLNEQFF TRBJ2-1 15 TRBD2 few TRBV5-1
TGTGCCAGCAGCTTATTGCGGACAGGGACCTCTGAGCAGTTCTTC CASSLLRTGTSEQFF TRBJ2-1 15 TRBD1 few TRBV7-3
TGCGCCAGCAGCCAAGATCGGTTGGGCGGGGGGACGCAGTATTTT CASSQDRLGGGTQYF TRBJ2-3 15 TRBD2 few TRBV4-3
TGTGCCAGCAGCTTAGGGCAGGCAAACTACGAGCAGTACTTC CASSLGQANYEQYF TRBJ2-7 14 - - TRBV7-2
TGCAGTGCTAGAACTAGCGGGGTTCTTTACGAGCAGTACTTC CSARTSGVLYEQYF TRBJ2-7 14 TRBD2 few TRBV20-1
TGTGCCTGGAACTACCAGGGCCAACAAGAGCAGTACTTC CAWNYQGQQEQYF TRBJ2-7 13 - - TRBV30
TGTGCCAGCAGATCCTTGACCTCGAACACTGAAGCTTTCTTT CASRSLTSNTEAFF TRBJ1-1 14 - - TRBV7-2
TGTGCCAGTAGTATTAGCTCGGGGACCGAAGCTTTCTTT CASSISSGTEAFF TRBJ1-1 13 - many TRBV19